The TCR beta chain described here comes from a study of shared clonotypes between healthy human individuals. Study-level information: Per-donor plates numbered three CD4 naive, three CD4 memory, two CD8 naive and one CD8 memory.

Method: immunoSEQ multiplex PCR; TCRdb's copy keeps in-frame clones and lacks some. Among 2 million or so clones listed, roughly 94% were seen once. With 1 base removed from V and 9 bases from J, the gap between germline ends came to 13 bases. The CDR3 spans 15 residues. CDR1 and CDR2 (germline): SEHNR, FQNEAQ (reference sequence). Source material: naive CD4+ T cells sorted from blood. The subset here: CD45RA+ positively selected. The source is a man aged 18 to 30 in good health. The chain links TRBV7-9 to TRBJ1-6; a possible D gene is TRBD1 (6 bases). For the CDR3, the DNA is TGTGCCAGCAGCTTAGGCTTAGGGGACACTTCACCCCTCCACTTT. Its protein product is CASSLGLGDTSPLHF.